A selection of T cell receptor beta chains follows, all from one sample in a study of blood T cell repertoires in COVID-19. This table comes from immunoSEQ multiplex PCR, and its TCRdb copy is limited to in-frame clones, with some not included. The sample lists about 400,000 clones; about 89% were seen once. Sample: peripheral blood. Receptors originate from a man in his forties with acute or convalescent COVID-19. The CDR3 runs from the conserved cysteine through the conserved F or W. The D gene is left open where the match is weak. Size is stated for part of the rows, as once, few or many counts, or as a class when the clone is expanded.

length	V	D	size	J	DNA	CDR3
15	TRBV28	.	.	TRBJ1-2	TGTGCCAGCAGTCCATATCTTACAGATTACTATGGCTACACCTTC	CASSPYLTDYYGYTF
14	TRBV30	TRBD1	.	TRBJ2-7	TGTGCCTGGAGTGCGGACAGGCCAGGATACGAGCAGTACTTC	CAWSADRPGYEQYF
15	TRBV27	.	.	TRBJ2-7	TGTGCCAGCAGTTTGTACCGGGAGCGAACCTACGAGCAGTACTTC	CASSLYRERTYEQYF
11	TRBV2	.	.	TRBJ2-5	TGTGCCAGCAGCTATCCAGAGACCCAGTACTTC	CASSYPETQYF
15	TRBV6-1	TRBD2	.	TRBJ2-3	TGTGCCAGCAGTGAACAAGCGGGGGGCACAGATACGCAGTATTTT	CASSEQAGGTDTQYF
17	TRBV28	.	once	TRBJ1-2	TGTGCCAGCAGTTCCACATGGACACAACGTAGTGGCTATGGCTACACCTTC	CASSSTWTQRSGYGYTF
14	TRBV7-2	.	.	TRBJ1-1	TGTGCCAGCCGTCGGGGGGGGGCTAACACTGAAGCTTTCTTT	CASRRGGANTEAFF
15	TRBV5-1	TRBD2	.	TRBJ2-2	TGCGCCAGCAGCTTGATCCGGGGGGGCACCGGGGAGCTGTTTTTT	CASSLIRGGTGELFF
12	TRBV30	TRBD1	.	TRBJ1-2	TGTGCCTGGGCCGACAGGGGGCAAGGCTACACCTTC	CAWADRGQGYTF
14	TRBV6-6	.	once	TRBJ1-3	TGTGCCAGCAGAACGGAGGGGTCTGGAAACACCATATATTTT	CASRTEGSGNTIYF
15	TRBV5-4	.	.	TRBJ2-1	TGTGCCAGCAGCACCCGACTGGAGACTGACAATGAGCAGTTCTTC	CASSTRLETDNEQFF
17	TRBV19	.	.	TRBJ2-7	TGTGCCAGTAGCGCGGGACTTTCCTCTCAGCACCCCTACGAGCAGTACTTC	CASSAGLSSQHPYEQYF
15	TRBV5-1	TRBD1	.	TRBJ1-5	TGCGCCAGCAGCCCTGGGACAGATAGCAATCAGCCCCAGCATTTT	CASSPGTDSNQPQHF
17	TRBV10-3	.	.	TRBJ2-2	TGTGCCATCCCGAACGGTGGGGAGAAGGTGAACACCGGGGAGCTGTTTTTT	CAIPNGGEKVNTGELFF
16	TRBV7-9	.	.	TRBJ2-2	TGTGCCAGCAGCTTAGAAGCGGGCCGTGGCACCGGGGAGCTGTTTTTT	CASSLEAGRGTGELFF
11	TRBV28	.	few	TRBJ1-6	TGTGCCAGCAGTTTCATGGGGCGCCTCCACTTT	CASSFMGRLHF
17	TRBV7-8	.	.	TRBJ1-3	TGTGCCAGCAGCTTAGCGTTTCGGACGGGGGCTGGAAACACCATATATTTT	CASSLAFRTGAGNTIYF
14	TRBV9	TRBD2	many	TRBJ2-7	TGTGCCAGCAGCCCAGGGACTAGCTCCTACGAGCAGTACTTC	CASSPGTSSYEQYF
14	TRBV27	.	.	TRBJ2-7	TGTGCCAGCGGGCTGGACACTTTCTCCTACGAGCAGTACTTC	CASGLDTFSYEQYF
21	TRBV21-1	.	few	TRBJ2-2	TGTGCCAGCAGCACCAGGAACCGGGAAGAGGTAAGATCCGAGAACACCGGGGAGCTGTTTTTT	CASSTRNREEVRSENTGELFF
15	TRBV4-2	TRBD1	.	TRBJ1-2	TGTGCCAGCAGCCAAGTAAGGACAGGGGGCCTTGGCTACACCTTC	CASSQVRTGGLGYTF
14	TRBV29-1	.	.	TRBJ1-1	TGCAGCGTTGCCCCCCAGGGCAGGGGCACTGAAGCTTTCTTT	CSVAPQGRGTEAFF
16	TRBV6-5	TRBD1	.	TRBJ2-6	TGTGCCAGCAGTTACACTGACAGGGCTGGGGCCAACGTCCTGACTTTC	CASSYTDRAGANVLTF
15	TRBV4-1	.	.	TRBJ2-5	TGCGCCAGCAGCCAAATAAGACAAACACAAGAGACCCAGTACTTC	CASSQIRQTQETQYF
12	TRBV2	.	.	TRBJ2-1	TGTGCCAGCAGTGTGTTCCTCGATGAGCAGTTCTTC	CASSVFLDEQFF
14	TRBV6-2/TRBV6-3	.	.	TRBJ1-2	TGTGCCAGCAGTTACGATGGGAGCTACTATGGCTACACCTTC	CASSYDGSYYGYTF
15	TRBV19	.	.	TRBJ2-1	TGTGCCAGTAGTATAAGGGGGGGCCTCTACAATGAGCAGTTCTTC	CASSIRGGLYNEQFF
16	TRBV28	.	once	TRBJ1-1	TGTGCCAGCAGTTTTCCTTCGCGGGGAGTGAACACTGAAGCTTTCTTT	CASSFPSRGVNTEAFF
14	TRBV27	TRBD1	.	TRBJ2-3	TGTGCCAGCACGGCCCACAGGGGGACAGATACGCAGTATTTT	CASTAHRGTDTQYF
15	TRBV3-1/TRBV3-2	.	once	TRBJ2-7	TGTGCCAGCAGCCAGTTGGCGGGCAGCTCCTACGAGCAGTACTTC	CASSQLAGSSYEQYF